This entry features one T cell receptor (beta chain) sequence. This clonotype was seen many times. What this receptor recognizes is not known. No base-level quality is on record; no much larger clone is a single base apart. Based on the germline V gene, the CDR1 and CDR2 sequences are MDHEN and SYDVKM. V is clipped by 3 bases and J by 6 bases, and the sequence between their germline boundaries is 6 bases long. The CDR3 numbers 12 residues from cysteine through phenylalanine. Only the CDR3 region is kept as DNA, spanning 36 bases read in frame from base 1. This entry is derived from a study of T cell repertoires in cytomegalovirus infection (dated by TCRdb to between 2019 and 2020). At the level of the whole study: Because public TCR beta signatures pointed to carriage of CMV infection together with the matching HLA type, the HLA type of each donor mattered for the analysis. The study at large found these results: In both this cohort and an independent roughly 330-donor cohort, the cumulative frequency of public TCR beta family members distinguished carriers of CMV infection plus the relevant HLA type. In the ex vivo response, HLA-C-restricted CMV-specific TCR beta clonotypes were dominant, and in two of eight donors the single most frequent clonotype came from this HLA-C-restricted group.

Instrument on record: Illumina HiSeq 1500. The public reads were reanalyzed by TCRdb: fastp trimming at Q25, MiXCR alignment, in-frame beta chains only. A single entry per CDR3 protein holds the most common genes and DNA from its merged rows. Present in this sample are 450,000 to 600,000 distinct CDR3 sequences, 11% of which were seen just once. The top ten clonotypes cover about a tenth of the sample. The rearranged segments are TRBV28 and TRBJ1-3; the D gene identity is not certain. The specimen sequenced was PBMCs. This receptor was obtained from a human donor in good health (CMV status not recorded). Some clones in this sample may be carry-over from other donors' samples. The sequence in DNA is TGTGCCAGCAGTTTGAACGAAAACACCATATATTTT. It is translated as CASSLNENTIYF.